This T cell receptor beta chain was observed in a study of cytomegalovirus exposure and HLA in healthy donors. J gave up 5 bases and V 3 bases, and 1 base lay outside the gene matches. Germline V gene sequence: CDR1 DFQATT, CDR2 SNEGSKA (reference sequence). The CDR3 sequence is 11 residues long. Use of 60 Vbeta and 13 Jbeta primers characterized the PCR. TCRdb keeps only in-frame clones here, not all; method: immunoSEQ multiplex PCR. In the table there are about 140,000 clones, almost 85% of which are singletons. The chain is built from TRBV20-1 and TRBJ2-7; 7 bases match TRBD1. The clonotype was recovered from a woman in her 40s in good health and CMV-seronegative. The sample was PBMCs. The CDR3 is CSARQGDEQYF. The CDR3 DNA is TGCAGTGCTAGGCAGGGGGACGAGCAGTACTTC.